This TCR beta chain was recovered during a study of shared clonotypes between healthy human individuals. Study at large: For every donor, three CD4 naive, three CD4 memory, two CD8 naive and one CD8 memory plates were used. Findings and limits, study-wide: Across a handful of donors, naive CD4 shared 5% to 6%, naive CD8 around 4%, memory CD4 approximately 2.5%, memory CD8 around 0.42%.

Produced via immunoSEQ multiplex PCR; TCRdb's table is partial and in-frame only. The table lists approximately 1,500,000 clones, around 97% of them singletons. With regard to this clone: Antigen: not known.

The study enrolled healthy HIV-negative adults without recent acute infections or vaccinations as donors. In germline, CDR1 is SGHNT, CDR2 YYREEE (reference sequence). V lost 4 bases, J lost 6 bases, and 17 bases lay in between. The CDR3 sequence is 15 residues long. The chain joins TRBV5-4 to TRBJ2-1; TRBD1 might be the D (5 bases). Sequenced input: naive CD4+ T cells sorted from blood. As to subset: CD45RA+ positively selected. The receptor was derived from a man in his thirties or forties in good health. DNA of the CDR3: TGTGCCAGCAGCCTAGAGCCCCAGGGCCCCAATGAGCAGTTCTTC. Translation: CASSLEPQGPNEQFF.